The entry below describes one T cell receptor beta chain. The antigen remains undetermined. The V segment lost 4 bases and the J segment 3 bases; nucleotides outside the gene matches: 0. CDR1 SNHLY and CDR2 FYNNEI come from the germline V gene. This CDR3 has 13 residues. This record comes from a study of CD8 T cells in Susac syndrome. Findings and limits, study-wide: The relatively small number of individuals in the TCR sequencing and HLA analysis was acknowledged by the study.

About 0.5 to 1 ug RNA was reverse transcribed with random hexamers. The authors amplified TCR beta CDR3 across 54 Vbeta and 13 Jbeta using immunoSEQ multiplex PCR. TCRdb reanalysed the immunoSEQ multiplex PCR reads using MiXCR and keeps one entry per CDR3 protein. Found here are about 180,000 distinct CDR3 sequences, approximately 94% of them singletons; the top ten hold 0.12%. Peripheral blood CD8+ and CD4+ T cells were profiled by TCR beta sequencing. The chain has TRBV2 and TRBJ1-2; 9 nucleotides align to TRBD1. Sequenced sample: CD4+ T cells from PBMCs. The source is a human donor with Susac syndrome. CDR3 amino acids: CASSGTGDYGYTF. The CDR3 coding sequence is TGTGCCAGCAGTGGGACAGGGGACTATGGCTACACCTTC.